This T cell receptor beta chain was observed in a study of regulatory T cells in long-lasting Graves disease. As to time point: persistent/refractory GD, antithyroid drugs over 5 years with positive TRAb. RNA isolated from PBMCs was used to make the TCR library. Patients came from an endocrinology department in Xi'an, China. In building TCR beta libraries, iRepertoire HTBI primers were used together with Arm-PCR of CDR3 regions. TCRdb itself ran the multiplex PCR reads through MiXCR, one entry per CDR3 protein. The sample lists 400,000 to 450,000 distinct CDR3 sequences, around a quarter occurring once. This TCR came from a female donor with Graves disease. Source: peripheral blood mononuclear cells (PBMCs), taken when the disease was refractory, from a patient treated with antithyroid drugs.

The CDR3, as DNA: TGTGCCAGCAGCCTTACTCGCGGCATCCTCTACGAGCAGTACTTC. This encodes CASSLTRGILYEQYF. The chain recombines TRBV14 with TRBJ2-7; D uncertain. Trimming removed 4 bases at V and 3 bases at J, with 16 bases between. This CDR3 comprises 15 residues. CDR1 and CDR2 (germline): SGHDN, FVKESK.